The 9 T cell receptor beta chains below were found in one sample sequenced in a study of blood T cell repertoires in COVID-19. Method: immunoSEQ multiplex PCR; TCRdb's copy keeps in-frame clones and lacks some. The sample lists 70,000 or so clones; approximately 90% were seen once. The material sequenced was peripheral blood. Receptor source: a young man with acute or convalescent COVID-19.

This clone showed up just a few times. The rearrangement links TRBV27 to TRBJ2-5; possibly TRBD2 for D (5 bases). The germline CDR1 and CDR2 sequences are MNHEY and SMNVEV (reference sequence). V dropped 0 bases and J dropped 5 bases, with 10 bases sitting between them. The CDR3 has 14 amino acids. CDR3 nucleotides: TGTGCCAGCAGTTTATCGTCTAGCAGCGAGACCCAGTACTTC. This translates into CASSLSSSSETQYF.

The chain combines TRBV30 with TRBJ2-7; TRBD1 agrees at 9 bases. Germline V gives CDR1 GTSNPN, CDR2 SVGIG (reference sequence). V dropped 3 bases and J dropped 4; count of bases not matched to a gene: 7. This CDR3 has 14 residues. DNA for the CDR3: TGTGCCTGGAGGAACAGGGGGCGTTGGTACGAGCAGTACTTC. Translation: CAWRNRGRWYEQYF.

V usage is TRBV24-1 and J usage is TRBJ2-5; 7 bases line up with TRBD1. V shed 4 bases, J shed 2 bases, and the junction held 3 bases outside the gene matches. The CDR3 consists of 14 residues. Looked up from germline, CDR1 is KGHDR and CDR2 is SFDVKD. The CDR3 coding sequence is TGTGCCACCAGTGACAGACAGGGACAAGAGACCCAGTACTTC. This gives the protein CATSDRQGQETQYF.

This chain uses TRBV13 with TRBJ2-7, with a tentative D call TRBD2 (5 bases). There are 16 residues in the CDR3. V lost 0 bases and J 0 bases, leaving 12 bases between the germline ends. Looked up from germline, CDR1 is PRHDT and CDR2 is FYEKMQ (reference sequence). CDR3 region: CASSLGRRGSSYEQYF. The CDR3 nucleotides are TGTGCCAGCAGCTTAGGTCGACGGGGATCCTCCTACGAGCAGTACTTC.

CDR3 sequence reads: CASSLNGGSTEAFF. The CDR3 nucleotides are TGTGCCAGCAGTTTAAATGGGGGGAGCACTGAAGCTTTCTTT. This sequence joins TRBV27 and TRBJ1-1, with D tentatively TRBD1 (5 bases). Trimming cost V 2 bases and J 4 bases, with 11 bases left between them. The CDR3 totals 14 residues. CDR1 and CDR2 from the germline V gene are MNHEY and SMNVEV (reference sequence).

This clone is a singleton in its sample. The CDR3 sequence is CASSPRQEVSREQYF. The CDR3 DNA follows: TGTGCCAGCAGCCCCCGACAGGAGGTGTCCAGGGAGCAGTACTTC. This chain joins TRBV11-2 and TRBJ2-7; D perhaps matches TRBD1 (6 bases). The length of the CDR3 is 15 residues. Per germline, CDR1 SGHAT and CDR2 FQNNGV. The V end lost 5 bases, the J end lost 7 bases, and 21 bases lay between the germline ends.

The V and J genes are TRBV6-5 and TRBJ2-1, with 7 bases that match TRBD2. This CDR3 is 15 amino acids long. CDR1 and CDR2 (germline): MNHEY, SVGAGI. The ends lost 5 bases at V and 2 bases at J; junction bases unmatched: 6. CDR3 in amino acids: CASSLSGQAYNEQFF. DNA for the CDR3: TGTGCCAGCAGTCTTAGCGGGCAAGCCTACAATGAGCAGTTCTTC.

This clone was recorded once. The CDR3 nucleotides are TGTGCCAGCAGCCGGACTAGCGGGGTTAGGAACACCGGGGAGCTGTTTTTT. The encoded protein is CASSRTSGVRNTGELFF. The chain combines TRBV7-6 with TRBJ2-2; TRBD2 matches 12 bases. This CDR3 is built from 17 residues. CDR1 is SGHVS and CDR2 is FNYEAQ in the germline V gene. Trimming removed 5 bases from V and 1 base from J; junction bases left unmatched: 5.

This chain connects TRBV2 to TRBJ2-1; unclear D gene. Trimming cost V 2 bases and J 7 bases, with 9 bases left between them. Germline values: CDR1 SNHLY, CDR2 FYNNEI. This CDR3 is 13 amino acids long. The DNA for the CDR3 is TGTGCCAGCAGTGAATTCCGCGAAAATGAGCAGTTCTTC. Residues: CASSEFRENEQFF. Full variable domain (missing parts from reference TRBV2 and TRBJ2-1): EPEVTQTPSHQVTQMGQEVILRCVPISNHLYFYWYRQILGQKVEFLVSFYNNEISEKSEIFDDQFSVERPDGSNFTLKIRSTKLEDSAMYFCASSEFRENEQFFGPGTRLTVL.